Listed below are T cell receptor beta chains from one sample, sequenced in a study of blood T cell repertoires in COVID-19. Assay: immunoSEQ multiplex PCR; the TCRdb copy retains only in-frame clones and omits some. Here the sample spans about 170,000 clones, roughly 84% being singletons. The sequencing sample was made of peripheral blood. These receptors came from a woman of 80 years or more with active or convalescent COVID-19. Each CDR3 is given with its conserved first and last residue. The D gene is left open where the match is weak. The listing skips clone size in some rows; elsewhere it reads once, few, many or a size class.

D	V	J	size	DNA	CDR3
-	TRBV6-6	TRBJ1-2	-	TGTGCCAGCAGTTACGGTCTGGGGCGCTCCGACTATGGCTACACCTTC	CASSYGLGRSDYGYTF
-	TRBV10-1	TRBJ2-1	-	TGCGCCAGCAGTGGACCCCTTATGGAGCGGAGCTCCTACAATGAGCAGTTCTTC	CASSGPLMERSSYNEQFF
TRBD2	TRBV5-1	TRBJ2-5	-	TGCGCCAGCAGGCGGGGCCTAGCGGGTGAAGAGACCCAGTACTTC	CASRRGLAGEETQYF
-	TRBV10-1	TRBJ2-5	once	TGCGCCAGCAGTGAGGCGGGACCAGAGACCCAGTACTTC	CASSEAGPETQYF
-	TRBV5-1	TRBJ1-6	-	TGCGCCAGCAGGGACAGCGTAAATTCACCCCTCCACTTT	CASRDSVNSPLHF
TRBD1	TRBV6-4	TRBJ1-6	-	TGTGCCAGCAGTTTTAGTCAGGGGGAGTTTCAGTCACCCCTCCACTTT	CASSFSQGEFQSPLHF
-	TRBV9	TRBJ1-4	-	TGTGCCAGCAGCGGTAGTGGTAATGAAAAACTGTTTTTT	CASSGSGNEKLFF
-	TRBV2	TRBJ1-2	-	TGTGCCAGCAGTGATCGGGAGAGCTATGGCTACACCTTC	CASSDRESYGYTF
TRBD2	TRBV6-4	TRBJ2-5	-	TGTGCCAGCAGTGACGCCGGGGACTACTGGTACCAAGAGACCCAGTACTTC	CASSDAGDYWYQETQYF
-	TRBV6-5	TRBJ1-1	-	TGTGCCAGCAGTTACTCGCTGCCCAGACAGGACACTGAAGCTTTCTTT	CASSYSLPRQDTEAFF
TRBD1	TRBV28	TRBJ1-5	-	TGTGCCAGCAGTGTTGACAGGGGTTTGCAGCCCCAGCATTTT	CASSVDRGLQPQHF
-	TRBV10-3	TRBJ1-1	-	TGTGCCATCAGTGAATACCCAGGAAACGCTGAAGCTTTCTTT	CAISEYPGNAEAFF
TRBD2	TRBV3-1/TRBV3-2	TRBJ2-3	once	TGTGCCAGCAGCCAAGAGGCTAGCGGGAGAATGAAAGATACGCAGTATTTT	CASSQEASGRMKDTQYF
TRBD1	TRBV11-2	TRBJ1-2	-	TGTGCCAGCAGCCCGGACAGGGCGGGCAATGGCTACACCTTC	CASSPDRAGNGYTF
TRBD2	TRBV7-2	TRBJ2-1	-	TGTGCCAGCAGCACCTGGGGACTACAATCGCAGTTCTTC	CASSTWGLQSQFF
TRBD1	TRBV28	TRBJ2-5	-	TGTGCCAGCAGCGGTGGACAGGGGGCGCGGGAGACCCAGTACTTC	CASSGGQGARETQYF
-	TRBV30	TRBJ1-5	-	TGTGCCTGGAGTGCTGGGCCCCAGGTCCCCCAGCATTTT	CAWSAGPQVPQHF
TRBD2	TRBV28	TRBJ2-3	-	TGTGCCAGCAGTCCCTCGAGCGGGACTAGCACAGATACGCAGTATTTT	CASSPSSGTSTDTQYF
-	TRBV3-1/TRBV3-2	TRBJ2-3	-	TGTGCCAGCAGCCAAGAGTTGAGTTACACAGATACGCAGTATTTT	CASSQELSYTDTQYF
-	TRBV28	TRBJ1-1	-	TGTGCCAGCAATGGAGGGGGGGTCGCTGAAGCTTTCTTT	CASNGGGVAEAFF
TRBD1	TRBV29-1	TRBJ2-1	-	TGCAGCGTTATGGGACAGGGGTACAATGAGCAGTTCTTC	CSVMGQGYNEQFF
-	TRBV7-9	TRBJ2-6	once	TGTGCCAGCAGCCCACGACGGGCTGGGGCCAACGTCCTGACTTTC	CASSPRRAGANVLTF
-	TRBV25-1	TRBJ1-4	-	TGTGCCAGCAGTGAAGGTCAGGTTGGTGAAAAACTGTTTTTT	CASSEGQVGEKLFF
TRBD1	TRBV5-1	TRBJ1-1	-	TGCGCCAGCAGCTTCGGACAGGGCGCTGAAGCTTTCTTT	CASSFGQGAEAFF
TRBD1	TRBV24-1	TRBJ1-3	-	TGTGCCACCAGTGACCGGACAGGGGAGGACAGCTCTGGAAACACCATATATTTT	CATSDRTGEDSSGNTIYF
-	TRBV18	TRBJ1-5	-	TGTGCCAGCTCACCACCGACAGGTCCGGATCAGCCCCAGCATTTT	CASSPPTGPDQPQHF
TRBD1	TRBV18	TRBJ1-1	-	TGTGCCAGCTCACCTCCCCGGGACAGGGGGCGATTCGCTGAAGCTTTCTTT	CASSPPRDRGRFAEAFF